The TCR beta chain described here comes from a study of identical twins. The germline CDR1 and CDR2 sequences are MNHEY and SVGEGT. The J segment lost 0 bases and the V segment lost 0 bases, leaving 13 bases of the junction unmatched. CDR3 length: 20 amino acids. Whole-study findings and limits: There were fewer insertions in abundant cord blood beta clonotypes, but memory repertoires showed no such pattern. Conclusions came from cross-sectional statistical analysis, not from following the same donors.

A universal primer site arose from template switching, and cDNA bore unique molecular identifiers. TCRdb called the 5' RACE reads again in MiXCR, with one record for every CDR3 protein. This table holds approximately 220,000 distinct CDR3 sequences, 6% to 8% found once. As concerns this clonotype: Its antigen remains unknown.

The same data also contributed to another study, on yellow fever vaccine responses in identical twins.

Sequencing was performed on CD8+ T cells sorted from blood. The genes are TRBV6-2 or TRBV6-3 and TRBJ2-3, with TRBD2 matching 9 bases. The clonotype comes from a young woman in good health. The CDR3 coding sequence is TGTGCCAGCAGTTACTCGGATGCGGGGGGGCCAATTTTTAGCACAGATACGCAGTATTTT. This sequence encodes CASSYSDAGGPIFSTDTQYF.